This T cell receptor beta chain originates from a study of blood T cell repertoires in COVID-19. Background on the study: COVID-19 samples, acute and convalescent, were from the United States, Italy and Spain. T cells, B-cell-depleted T cells, or PBMCs provided the cDNA or gDNA that served as material.

Study processing details: Amplifying reference gene primers gave estimates of nucleated cell counts. The assay was immunoSEQ multiplex PCR, and TCRdb's table has in-frame clones only and misses some. The D gene and trimming were derived from the DNA, and the V and J assignments and clone size from that table. The sample yields 180,000 or so clones, roughly four fifths seen once. Germline V lookup: CDR1 SGHDN, CDR2 FVKESK. Between the trimmed V and J ends, which lost 1 base and 4 bases, there was a span of 19 bases. The CDR3 loop spans 18 amino acids. The genes are TRBV14 and TRBJ2-2, with D perhaps matching TRBD1 (6 bases). Material: peripheral blood. The TCR comes from a human donor with acute or convalescent COVID-19. The donor label of this sample is uncertain. The CDR3 here is CASSQAPRIQGSTGELFF. As DNA, the CDR3 is TGTGCCAGCAGCCAAGCCCCTCGCATACAGGGTAGCACCGGGGAGCTGTTTTTT.